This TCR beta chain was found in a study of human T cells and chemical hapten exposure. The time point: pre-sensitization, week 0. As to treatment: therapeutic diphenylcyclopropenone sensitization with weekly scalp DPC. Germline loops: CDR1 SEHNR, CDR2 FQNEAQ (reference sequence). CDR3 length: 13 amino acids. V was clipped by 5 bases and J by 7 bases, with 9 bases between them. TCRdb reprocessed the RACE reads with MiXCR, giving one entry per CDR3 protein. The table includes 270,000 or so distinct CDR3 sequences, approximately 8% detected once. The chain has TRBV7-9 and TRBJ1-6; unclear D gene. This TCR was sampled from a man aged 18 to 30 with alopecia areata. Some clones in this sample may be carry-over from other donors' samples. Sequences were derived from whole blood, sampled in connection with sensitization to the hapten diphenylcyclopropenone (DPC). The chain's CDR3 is CASSEVLNSPLHF. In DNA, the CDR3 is TGTGCCAGCAGCGAGGTTCTGAATTCACCCCTCCACTTT.